What follows is one T cell receptor beta chain and its context. Its specificity is unknown. Germline V gene sequence: CDR1 SGHTA, CDR2 FQGNSA. The CDR3 consists of 16 residues. With 1 base clipped from V and 7 bases from J, the junction kept 8 bases outside the gene matches. TCRdb keeps only in-frame clones here, not all; method: immunoSEQ multiplex PCR. Of 110,000 to 150,000 clones listed, roughly 77% are singletons. This record belongs to a study of cytotoxic CD8 clonotypes in ibrutinib-treated CLL. Across the whole study: The authors obtained response samples at a median of around eleven months of treatment, range 6 to 36. An average of roughly 250,000 productive templates and around 100,000 productive rearrangements was obtained per sample. Overall study results and limits: Increased clonality at ibrutinib response gave way to a return toward baseline at progression.

This sequence was found in a human donor with chronic lymphocytic leukemia. Source: PBMCs, taken after 12 months of ibrutinib treatment. The genes are TRBV7-2 and TRBJ1-4; 8 nucleotides line up with TRBD1. CDR3: CASSLGFGQGAEKLFF. CDR3 DNA sequence: TGTGCCAGCAGCTTAGGTTTTGGTCAGGGGGCTGAAAAACTGTTTTTT.